The rows below give T cell receptor beta chains drawn from one sample of a study of blood T cell repertoires in COVID-19. The table came from immunoSEQ multiplex PCR; TCRdb's copy has only in-frame clones and leaves some out. This table holds 200,000 to 250,000 clones, 85% to 90% found once. Sample: PBMCs or T cells enriched from blood (not recorded which). These TCRs come from a woman between 45 and 60 years old in a cohort exposed to, infected with or recovered from COVID-19 (not recorded which). Both conserved end residues are trimmed from each CDR3. Each record gives: V gene, J gene, CDR3 protein.

TRBV5-8,TRBJ1-2,ASSFQAGNYGYT
TRBV4-1,TRBJ1-2,ASSQQQGVGGYT
TRBV5-1,TRBJ2-5,ASSRTIQETQY
TRBV30,TRBJ2-7,AWSPKGAIYEQY
TRBV5-1,TRBJ2-5,ASSPETSGGHMQETQY
TRBV7-6,TRBJ1-6,ASSLVTGGNSPLH
TRBV15,TRBJ2-5,ATSRRTVPETQY
TRBV30,TRBJ1-1,AWSVSRDFLEAF
TRBV6-5,TRBJ1-1,ASKRDPSGTEAF
TRBV28,TRBJ2-1,ASSLAGTAGEQF
TRBV5-1,TRBJ1-1,ASSYMDSTNTEAF
TRBV7-3,TRBJ2-3,ASSNTPRGLTGGTQY
TRBV3-1/TRBV3-2,TRBJ2-5,ASSPDWTGYETQY
TRBV11-2,TRBJ2-3,ASSLGLGSRTDTQY
TRBV5-4,TRBJ2-5,ASSLKMLETQY
TRBV2,TRBJ1-5,ASNRGGGNQPQH
TRBV29-1,TRBJ1-2,SGGGVLGGYT
TRBV10-3,TRBJ2-1,AISQEASYNEQF
TRBV18,TRBJ1-4,ASSPGQQGTNEKLF
TRBV19,TRBJ1-2,ASTLQQGGPYGYT
TRBV19,TRBJ1-2,ASSIGDTSFQDYT
TRBV28,TRBJ2-7,ASSSEAGRGSYEQY
TRBV30,TRBJ1-5,AWSGQEGIQPQH
TRBV14,TRBJ1-6,ASSQDFGGVNSPLH
TRBV2,TRBJ2-7,ASSGLERGGRFGEQY
TRBV6-5,TRBJ1-5,ASTGGHQPQH
TRBV11-2,TRBJ2-1,ASSRPSGRNYNEQF
TRBV19,TRBJ1-6,ASGGGSSYNSPLH
TRBV27,TRBJ1-5,ASSRTGGHLSNQPQH
TRBV7-6,TRBJ1-1,ASSFLGTGDTEAF
TRBV27,TRBJ1-1,ASSLKMNTEAF
TRBV10-3,TRBJ2-7,AISELDYEQY
TRBV5-1,TRBJ2-7,ASNPSTGITYEQY
TRBV6-8,TRBJ1-3,ASSYIVGSGNTIY
TRBV3-1/TRBV3-2,TRBJ1-5,ASSQDRTQPQH
TRBV5-1,TRBJ2-5,ASSQGHGKETQY
TRBV28,TRBJ2-7,ASSSRGGGAEGPYEQY
TRBV6-2/TRBV6-3,TRBJ1-2,ASSSPRFSGPNYGYT
TRBV9,TRBJ1-1,ASSVARDTEAF
TRBV12-3/TRBV12-4,TRBJ1-4,ASRPGGRKLF
TRBV2,TRBJ2-5,ASSQTSGGARETQY
TRBV5-1,TRBJ1-5,ASSRDRGQPQH
TRBV7-2,TRBJ2-7,ASSLGPGYEQY